This T cell receptor (beta chain) was sequenced during a study of cytomegalovirus exposure and HLA in healthy donors (dated by TCRdb to the late 2010s). As for the study more broadly: An earlier analysis of around 600 of the donors reported 250 to 350 Gb of sequence data and approximately 110 million unique TCR beta sequences from 150 million to 200 million T cells. Among the roughly 400 genotyped donors, approximately 76% belonged to the genetic ancestry cluster associated with self-reported Caucasian donors. Besides the first cohort of 550 to 750 subjects, a separate validation cohort made up of around 120 different subjects was used. Roughly 5 DR-DQ haplotypes were treated as single units for association and clustering because of strong linkage in the cohort. To predict cytomegalovirus infection status, the study brought together high-throughput TCR immunosequencing, statistical association of individual TCRs with disease status, and machine learning. All discovery cohort repertoires had been generated on a single sequencing platform. An early release that covered several hundred HLA-typed donors contained about 300 gigabases of sequencing data and 75 million to 100 million unique TCR sequences. A later analysis re-examined previously published TCR beta repertoires from just over 650 donors and added high-resolution HLA genotyping to investigate patterns of TCR occurrence. An earlier analysis of approximately 630 of the donors applied high-throughput TCR beta sequencing to assess whether each TCR beta V gene segment acted as functional or pseudogenic. Both class I and class II loci were covered by HLA typing, at four-digit resolution. Donor age, sex, ethnicity and CMV serostatus were collected together with the repertoire data. The study was designed to test whether signatures of past pathogen exposure could be identified by cataloging public T cell receptors. Among around 400 genotyped donors of the cohort, an average of around 240,000 unique TCR beta nucleotide sequences was sequenced per donor, of which roughly 17% were non-productive. The number of typed donors differed by locus: about 620-640 for A, B, C, DRB1 and DQB1; 500 to 550 for DQA1; approximately 610 for DPA1; and 400 to 480 for DPB1. The T cell repertoires of 666 subjects were profiled by immunosequencing and related to cytomegalovirus serostatus. The later analysis used no new phenotypic data to find candidate immune exposures, relying instead on TCR beta sequences and their occurrence across donors. A later genetic analysis used genome-wide SNP genotypes for about three fifths of the 666 donors, treating that subset as a discovery cohort. Here is what the overall study found, with its caveats: Because counts were too low, approximately 15 rarely observed V segments, including chromosome 9 orphons, were excluded from the earlier analysis of some 540 of the donors. According to a later analysis, parvovirus B19, influenza, CMV and Epstein-Barr virus appeared linked to several top co-occurrence clusters. According to the authors, the approach could potentially be generalized to other disease states and immunological phenotypes. A later analysis found that HLA-associated TCR beta chains were more clonally expanded and had lower generation probabilities than equally common non-associated chains. Three of the identified cytomegalovirus-associated TCR beta chains were confirmed in vitro to be specific for cytomegalovirus antigens. A later analysis associated 16,951 TCR beta sequences with specific HLA alleles at a false discovery rate of 0.05. V-gene and J-gene trimming of TCR beta chains was associated with a missense DCLRE1C variant in a later genetic analysis, and the association was replicated in an independent cohort. For the cohort, immune exposure information was limited to CMV serostatus. Most TCR sequences were observed very rarely across donors, whereas some public TCRs were present in many individuals. A further reported finding was that TCR beta sequences accurately predicted the HLA-A and HLA-B alleles for most subjects in the first cohort. In a later analysis, TCR association rates were found to vary across HLA loci, with the most associated TCRs seen for DRB1 alleles and the fewest for HLA-C alleles. Strong co-occurrence of HLA alleles, especially DR and DQ, made assigning TCR associations to individual alleles difficult. This cohort had only TCR beta chains sequenced, and the lack of alpha or paired-chain data limited which features could be detected. Most CMV-associated TCR beta chains appeared to be HLA-restricted in a later analysis, and the HLA associations seemed to be driven largely by CMV exposure. A total of 150 or so TCR beta chains were listed by the study as associated with cytomegalovirus. Roughly uniform sequencing depth across donors was assumed in presence/absence analyses, although this assumption may not hold. In a later genetic analysis, fewer N-insertions in productive TCRs were reported among donors in an Asian-associated ancestry cluster than the roughly 700-donor mean. Cytomegalovirus status was reported to be diagnosed by the classifier with high specificity and sensitivity in both the original and validation cohorts. A cluster of highly shared sequence variants was judged likely to be a technical artifact of the sequencing pipeline. Because the 87-base-pair reads could not distinguish some IMGT-functional V segments, including TRBV6-2 and TRBV6-3, those segments were excluded. In an earlier analysis of several hundred of the donors, most TCR beta V segments were observed in productive rearrangements about 87% or about 30% of the time, broadly matching IMGT annotations. Because HLA typing was unavailable for some donors at each locus, only the typed subset was used in association tests. Linkage disequilibrium might explain the correlated functional status among segregating V segments, but an unknown experimental factor could not be excluded.

The CDR3 runs 14 residues from the cysteine to the phenylalanine. Here the CDR3 DNA is all that survives: 42 bases in frame from base 1. For CDR1 and CDR2, the germline V gene lists MDHEN and SYDVKM. Trimmed from V: 4 bases; trimmed from J: 4 bases; junction bases lacking a gene match: 4. The cohort consisted of 600 to 700 healthy bone marrow donors. Cohort members were all nominally healthy when sampled, although unrecorded immune exposures were likely present. The donor tested CMV seronegative and was one of the 352 seronegative cohort members. A peripheral blood sample was provided by each donor, and peripheral blood mononuclear cells were used for TCR beta sequencing. The Qiagen DNeasy Blood Extraction Kit was used to extract genomic DNA from the blood cell samples. As concerns this clone: It lacks a known antigen. No quality values exist for individual bases; no much larger clone is one base distant.

Library preparation used the immunoSEQ multiplex PCR assay. The multiplex PCR relied on a mix of 60 forward primers for TCR Vbeta segments and 13 reverse primers for TCR Jbeta segments. Amplification of the CDR3 region of rearranged TCR beta genes was performed with a multiplex PCR assay on genomic DNA. The amplified TCR beta libraries were sequenced on the Illumina HiSeq System as 87-base-pair reads. The published analysis was carried out like this. In a later analysis, 80 million or so unique TCR beta chains were counted across the roughly 670 repertoires, and approximately 11 million of these chains were shared by at least two donors. Raw reads were error-corrected and collapsed into unique sequences with a nearest-neighbor algorithm that merged closely related sequences to remove PCR and sequencing errors. Alignment of CDR3 sequences to IMGT reference sequences was used to assign V, D and J gene segments. For a sequence to be retained, a match of at least six nucleotides to both a V gene segment and a J gene segment was required. A rearrangement was called productive if the CDR3 had no stop codons and remained in frame with V and J, and every other rearrangement was called non-productive. Following IMGT convention, CDR3 was defined as the stretch from the second conserved V-encoded cysteine to the conserved J-encoded phenylalanine. Sequences without an unambiguous match to a single V gene segment were excluded from the earlier analysis of 450 to 650 of the donors. An earlier analysis of over 450 of the donors classified V segments as functional when productive rearrangements were above 56.7% and as segregating when the standard deviation between donors was above 5%. A statistical classification framework was developed to diagnose cytomegalovirus status using the catalog of TCR beta chain sequences. In a later analysis, V and J genes were assigned by comparing TCR nucleotide sequences against IMGT/GENE-DB human TR gene sequences. Using the TCRdist pipeline, a later analysis assigned CDR3 sequences along with most-parsimonious VDJ recombination scenarios. In a later analysis, each TCR beta chain was defined by its CDR3 amino acid sequence together with its V-gene family, and reads without a unique V-gene family were excluded. A later analysis removed roughly 590 highly shared, low-generation-probability nucleotide sequences to deal with suspected cross-contamination and a sequencing artifact. For each public chain, a later analysis derived a clonal expansion index from normalized ranks of inferred template counts within each repertoire. Generation probabilities in a later analysis came from a VDJ recombination model fitted to out-of-frame rearrangements, and those results were checked against IGoR. A later analysis scored TCR-TCR, TCR-HLA and TCR-CMV co-occurrence with hypergeometric tests, applying a repertoire-size bias correction to TCR pairs. To estimate false discovery rates, a later analysis permuted the HLA or CMV assignments 20 times. In a later analysis, co-occurring TCRs were grouped with DBSCAN, and TCRdist sequence similarity was added when clustering was performed within HLA-allele-positive subsets. Co-occurrence clustering excluded repertoires with fewer than 30,000 or more than 120,000 public chains, plus five with anomalous nucleotide sharing. The table comes from immuneACCESS by way of TCRdb, which keeps in-frame sequences with V and J called. Part of the clones is missing from these tables; in studies checked, under half for an unresolved V gene and the rest for unknown reasons. V, J and clone size derive from that table, while D and trimming were established from the DNA sequence. This sample has about 150,000 clones in its table, and roughly 10% of those were observed once. Of the sample, 1.8% falls within the top ten clones.

The sequence was collected from a male donor in good health and CMV-seronegative. Here the chain combines TRBV28 and TRBJ1-1; 9 central nucleotides agree with TRBD1. Sequenced sample: PBMCs. The nucleotide sequence is TGTGCCAGCAGTTACGGACAGGGGAGCACTGAAGCTTTCTTT. It translates as CASSYGQGSTEAFF.